Listed below are T cell receptor beta chains from one sample, sequenced in a study of blood T cell repertoires in COVID-19. Measured with immunoSEQ multiplex PCR; TCRdb has only the in-frame clones, and not every one. The data show 400,000 to 450,000 clones, approximately 92% seen once. The sequencing sample was made of PBMCs or T cells enriched from blood (not recorded which). The source of these receptors is a man aged 30 to 45 who had recovered from COVID-19. Both conserved end residues are part of each CDR3. D genes are given only for firm matches. Clone size appears in some rows only: once, few, many, or a class for an expanded clone.

TRBV5-1	NA	TRBJ1-4	NA	TGCGCCAGCAGCTTGCGGGGTACTAATGAAAAACTGTTTTTT	CASSLRGTNEKLFF
TRBV15	TRBD2	TRBJ2-3	NA	TGTGCCACCAGCAGGACTAGCGGGAGTCCAGATACGCAGTATTTT	CATSRTSGSPDTQYF
TRBV18	TRBD2	TRBJ2-3	NA	TGTGCCAGCTCACCCCCTCTAGCGGGAGTAGATACGCAGTATTTT	CASSPPLAGVDTQYF
TRBV19	NA	TRBJ2-7	NA	TGTGCCACACGGGCCTACGAGCAGTACTTC	CATRAYEQYF
TRBV18	NA	TRBJ1-5	NA	TGTGCCAGCTCAGTGTCACAGGGTCGTCAGCCCCAGCATTTT	CASSVSQGRQPQHF
TRBV28	NA	TRBJ1-5	NA	TGTGCCAGCAGCCGGGAGAATCAGCCCCAGCATTTT	CASSRENQPQHF
TRBV7-9	TRBD2	TRBJ2-1	NA	TGTGCCAGCAGCTTAATCGGGAGGGGGTACAATGAGCAGTTCTTC	CASSLIGRGYNEQFF
TRBV3-1/TRBV3-2	TRBD1	TRBJ1-2	NA	TGTGCCAGCAGCCAAGATTCAGGGGGTGGCTACACCTTC	CASSQDSGGGYTF
TRBV7-9	TRBD2	TRBJ2-1	NA	TGTGCCAGCAGCTTAGGTGCGGGAGGCAATGAGCAGTTCTTC	CASSLGAGGNEQFF
TRBV10-2	TRBD1	TRBJ1-2	NA	TGCGCCAGCAGAGCGACAGGGGAGGATGGCTACACCTTC	CASRATGEDGYTF
TRBV3-1/TRBV3-2	TRBD2	TRBJ2-5	NA	TGTGCCAGCAGCCACCCTGGGTGGGCGGGAGAAGAGACCCAGTACTTC	CASSHPGWAGEETQYF
TRBV6-4	TRBD2	TRBJ2-3	once	TGTGCCAGCTCGAAGACTAGCGGGAGCCCCCCGAGGGGCACAGATACGCAGTATTTT	CASSKTSGSPPRGTDTQYF
TRBV29-1	NA	TRBJ1-1	NA	TGCAGCGTTGCGGGAACCCAGGAAGCTTTCTTT	CSVAGTQEAFF
TRBV18	TRBD1	TRBJ2-5	NA	TGTGCCAGCTCAAACAACAGGGGTTTTTCCCAAGAGACCCAGTACTTC	CASSNNRGFSQETQYF
TRBV7-9	NA	TRBJ2-7	NA	TGTGCCAGCAGCTTCCAGGGGTCCCCCTACGAGCAGTACTTC	CASSFQGSPYEQYF
TRBV7-2	TRBD1	TRBJ2-7	NA	TGTGCCAGCAGCCACCGGGACAGCTCCCTCGAGCAGTACTTC	CASSHRDSSLEQYF
TRBV7-8	NA	TRBJ1-5	NA	TGTGCCAGCAGCCGCGGGGGTAGCAATCAGCCCCAGCATTTT	CASSRGGSNQPQHF
TRBV19	TRBD2	TRBJ2-1	few	TGTGCCAGTACTAACTCTGCGGGAGGGCCGGGGGCTGAGCAGTTCTTC	CASTNSAGGPGAEQFF
TRBV5-5	NA	TRBJ2-7	few	TGTGCCAGCAGCTTGATCGGGAGCGAGCAGTACTTC	CASSLIGSEQYF
TRBV3-1/TRBV3-2	TRBD1	TRBJ1-1	NA	TGTGCCAGCAGCCAGCGAGGGGGCCTGAACACTGAAGCTTTCTTT	CASSQRGGLNTEAFF
TRBV29-1	TRBD1	TRBJ2-3	few	TGCAGCGCGGGACAGGGGACCCCAGATACGCAGTATTTT	CSAGQGTPDTQYF
TRBV7-6	TRBD2	TRBJ2-3	NA	TGTGCCAGCAGCTTGGGAGGGAAAGATACGCAGTATTTT	CASSLGGKDTQYF
TRBV4-2	TRBD2	TRBJ2-2	NA	TGTGCCAGCAGCCAAGAGCCTAGCGGGAGGGCGAACACCGGGGAGCTGTTTTTT	CASSQEPSGRANTGELFF
TRBV5-1	TRBD2	TRBJ2-1	NA	TGCGCCAGCAGCTTGGACCCGGGACTAGCGGGTTTCAATGAGCAGTTCTTC	CASSLDPGLAGFNEQFF
TRBV18	NA	TRBJ1-2	NA	TGTGCCAGCTCACCACCCACAGGGTTTGGCTACACCTTC	CASSPPTGFGYTF
TRBV4-2	TRBD2	TRBJ2-1	NA	TGTGCCAGCAGCCAAGGGGCAGGCGGGAGCGGGGTGCCCTACAATGAGCAGTTCTTC	CASSQGAGGSGVPYNEQFF